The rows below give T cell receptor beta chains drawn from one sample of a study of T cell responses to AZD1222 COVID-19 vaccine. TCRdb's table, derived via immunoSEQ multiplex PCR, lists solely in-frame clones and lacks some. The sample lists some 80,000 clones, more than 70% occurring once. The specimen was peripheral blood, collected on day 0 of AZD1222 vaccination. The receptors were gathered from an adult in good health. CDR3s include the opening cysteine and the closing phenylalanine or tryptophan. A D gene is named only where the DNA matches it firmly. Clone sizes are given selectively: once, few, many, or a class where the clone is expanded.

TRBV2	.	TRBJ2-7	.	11	CASSPNYEQYF	TGTGCCAGCAGTCCCAACTACGAGCAGTACTTC
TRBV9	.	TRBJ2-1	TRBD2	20	CASSVVPSSSGDSKHNEQFF	TGTGCCAGCAGCGTAGTGCCCTCTTCTAGCGGGGACAGCAAGCACAATGAGCAGTTCTTC
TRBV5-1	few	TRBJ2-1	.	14	CASSLWDRLREQFF	TGCGCCAGCAGCTTGTGGGACCGCCTCAGGGAGCAGTTCTTC
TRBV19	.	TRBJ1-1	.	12	CASRVRGTEAFF	TGTGCCAGTAGGGTAAGGGGGACTGAAGCTTTCTTT
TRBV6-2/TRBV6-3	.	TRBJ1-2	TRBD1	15	CASSLRTGMNYGYTF	TGTGCCAGCAGTCTCCGGACAGGGATGAACTATGGCTACACCTTC
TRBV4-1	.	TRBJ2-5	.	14	CASSQETGRQTQYF	TGCGCCAGCAGCCAAGAGACGGGGAGGCAGACCCAGTACTTC
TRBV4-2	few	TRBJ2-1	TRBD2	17	CASSQGTSGGARDEQFF	TGTGCCAGCAGCCAAGGGACTAGCGGGGGGGCCAGGGATGAGCAGTTCTTC
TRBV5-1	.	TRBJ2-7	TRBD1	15	CASSLAWTGGDEQYF	TGCGCCAGCAGCTTGGCCTGGACAGGGGGGGACGAGCAGTACTTC
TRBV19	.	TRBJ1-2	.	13	CASSWAVHRGYTF	TGTGCCAGTAGTTGGGCAGTGCATAGGGGCTACACCTTC
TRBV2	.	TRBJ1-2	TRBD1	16	CARHLGGQGANYGYTF	TGTGCCAGACATCTAGGGGGACAGGGGGCTAACTATGGCTACACCTTC
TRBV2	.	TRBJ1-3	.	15	CASSDSGISGNTIYF	TGTGCCAGCAGTGATTCAGGGATATCTGGAAACACCATATATTTT
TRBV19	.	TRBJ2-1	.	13	CASSIRPYNEQFF	TGTGCCAGTAGTATCAGGCCCTACAATGAGCAGTTCTTC
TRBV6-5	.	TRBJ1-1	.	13	CASSLVPNTEAFF	TGTGCCAGCAGCCTCGTTCCGAACACTGAAGCTTTCTTT
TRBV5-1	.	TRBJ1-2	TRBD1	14	CASSPGQARYGYTF	TGCGCCAGCAGCCCGGGACAGGCGCGCTATGGCTACACCTTC
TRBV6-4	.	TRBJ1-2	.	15	CASSGYVGGSYGYTF	TGTGCCAGCAGTGGGTACGTCGGCGGCTCCTATGGCTACACCTTC
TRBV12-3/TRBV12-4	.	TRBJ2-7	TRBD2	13	CASSLVAGDEQYF	TGTGCCAGCAGTTTAGTAGCGGGGGACGAGCAGTACTTC
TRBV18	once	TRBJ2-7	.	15	CASSPTQGSAYEQYF	TGTGCCAGCTCACCCACCCAGGGTTCCGCCTACGAGCAGTACTTC
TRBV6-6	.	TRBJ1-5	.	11	CASTDNQPQHF	TGTGCCAGCACCGACAATCAGCCCCAGCATTTT
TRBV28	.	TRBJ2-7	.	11	CASRRGYEQYF	TGTGCCAGCAGACGGGGCTACGAGCAGTACTTC
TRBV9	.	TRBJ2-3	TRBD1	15	CASSTGTGMGDTQYF	TGTGCCAGCAGCACAGGGACAGGGATGGGGGATACGCAGTATTTT
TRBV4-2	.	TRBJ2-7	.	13	CASSPSLTYEQYF	TGTGCCAGCAGCCCGTCCTTAACCTACGAGCAGTACTTC
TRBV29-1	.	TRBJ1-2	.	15	CSVVDGAQRSYGYTF	TGCAGCGTTGTCGACGGGGCACAAAGGTCCTATGGCTACACCTTC
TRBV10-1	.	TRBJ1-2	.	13	CASSEEGSYGYTF	TGCGCCAGCAGTGAGGAAGGCTCCTATGGCTACACCTTC
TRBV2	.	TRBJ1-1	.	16	CASSELGVRLNTEAFF	TGTGCCAGCAGTGAATTAGGTGTCAGATTGAACACTGAAGCTTTCTTT
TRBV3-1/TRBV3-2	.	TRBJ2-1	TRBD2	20	CASSPSRTSGGYWTYNEQFF	TGTGCCAGCAGCCCCTCACGGACTAGCGGGGGTTACTGGACCTACAATGAGCAGTTCTTC
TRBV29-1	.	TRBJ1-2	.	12	CSVGQGKYGYTF	TGCAGCGTTGGGCAGGGCAAATATGGCTACACCTTC
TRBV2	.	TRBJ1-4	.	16	CASSAQGPGNDEKLFF	TGTGCCAGCAGCGCCCAGGGGCCCGGGAATGATGAAAAACTGTTTTTT
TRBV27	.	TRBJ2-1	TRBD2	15	CASTMTGTTYNEQFF	TGTGCCAGCACTATGACCGGGACTACCTACAATGAGCAGTTCTTC
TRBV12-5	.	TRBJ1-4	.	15	CASGPRTGINEKLFF	TGTGCTAGTGGTCCCCGTACAGGGATTAATGAAAAACTGTTTTTT
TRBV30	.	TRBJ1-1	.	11	CAWSVRRVAFF	TGTGCCTGGAGTGTACGGCGGGTCGCTTTCTTT
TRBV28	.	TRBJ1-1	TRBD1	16	CASSPRGQGAGTEAFF	TGTGCCAGCAGCCCACGGGGACAGGGGGCGGGTACTGAAGCTTTCTTT
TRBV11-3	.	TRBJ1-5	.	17	CASSLFQGFPLRQPQHF	TGTGCCAGCAGCTTATTTCAGGGCTTTCCCCTCAGGCAGCCCCAGCATTTT
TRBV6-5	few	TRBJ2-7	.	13	CASRSNRAYEQYF	TGTGCCAGCAGGTCTAACAGGGCCTACGAGCAGTACTTC
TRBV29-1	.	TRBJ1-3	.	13	CSVGGGTVNTIYF	TGCAGCGTTGGTGGCGGAACTGTAAACACCATATATTTT
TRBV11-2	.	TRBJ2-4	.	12	CASSLPENIQYF	TGTGCCAGCAGCTTGCCAGAAAACATTCAGTACTTC
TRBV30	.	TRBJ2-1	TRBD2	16	CAWSPSLPGLGNEQFF	TGTGCCTGGAGTCCAAGCCTCCCGGGACTAGGAAATGAGCAGTTCTTC
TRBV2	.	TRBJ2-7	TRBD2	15	CASSRTRSSSYEQYF	TGTGCCAGTTCCAGGACTAGATCATCCTCCTACGAGCAGTACTTC
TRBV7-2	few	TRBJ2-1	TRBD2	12	CASSFLAGHQFF	TGTGCCAGCAGCTTCCTAGCGGGGCACCAGTTCTTC
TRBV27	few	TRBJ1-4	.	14	CASSSGRGHEKLFF	TGTGCCAGCAGTTCGGGCCGGGGGCATGAAAAACTGTTTTTT
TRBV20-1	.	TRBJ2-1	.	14	CSASQDRGLHEQFF	TGCAGTGCTAGTCAGGACAGAGGGTTACATGAGCAGTTCTTC
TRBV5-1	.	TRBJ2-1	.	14	CASSLDRAYNEQFF	TGCGCCAGCAGCTTGGATAGGGCCTACAATGAGCAGTTCTTC
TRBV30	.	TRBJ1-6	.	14	CACSPSTRSSPLHF	TGTGCCTGCAGCCCCAGCACGAGGAGTTCACCCCTCCACTTT
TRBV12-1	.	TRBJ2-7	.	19	CASSPDSGGGAFLSYEQYF	TGTGCCAGCAGCCCCGACTCGGGCGGGGGGGCATTCCTCTCCTACGAGCAGTACTTC
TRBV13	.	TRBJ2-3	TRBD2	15	CASSLGTSGTDTQYF	TGTGCCAGCAGCTTAGGAACTAGCGGCACAGATACGCAGTATTTT
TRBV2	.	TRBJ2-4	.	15	CASSENGQGQNIQYF	TGTGCCAGCAGTGAAAACGGGCAGGGGCAAAACATTCAGTACTTC
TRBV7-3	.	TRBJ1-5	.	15	CASSLDGNGNQPQHF	TGTGCCAGCAGCTTAGACGGAAACGGCAATCAGCCCCAGCATTTT